This T cell receptor (beta chain) was documented in a study of blood T cells in healthy people across ages. General study results and limits: Both higher diversity and more naive CD4+ cells marked long-lived donors when set against aged donors. Estimated diversity that came from one million T cells was considered an underestimate.

The second PCR ran about 6 to 11 cycles with a sample-barcoded 5' primer and J-beta primers. TCRdb re-analysed the 5' RACE reads in MiXCR, keeping a single row per CDR3 protein. The repertoire has hundreds of thousands of distinct CDR3 sequences, approximately 52% of them found once; the top ten carry roughly 14%. Trimming cost V 5 bases and J 5 bases; bases outside gene matches: 9. Germline CDR1 is MNHEY and CDR2 is SMNVEV (reference sequence). This CDR3 spans 16 amino acids. Donor samples were obtained from healthy Caucasian individuals from Russia, aged about 6 to 95. Only a few counts were recorded for this clonotype. The antigen is unknown.

This chain joins TRBV27 and TRBJ1-4; 9 nucleotides line up with TRBD1. The source of this sequence is an elderly woman in good health. The sequencing sample was made of blood. CDR3 nucleotide sequence: TGTGCCAGCAGTAGAGGACAGGGGTTTGGGAATGAAAAACTGTTTTTT. Translation: CASSRGQGFGNEKLFF.